This T cell receptor (beta chain) was sequenced for a study of blood T cells in healthy people across ages. Findings of the study overall: In long-lived donors, naive CD4+ cell counts and diversity exceeded those of aged donors.

Unmatched junction bases numbered 8, after V lost 10 bases and J lost 3 bases. This CDR3 comprises 14 residues. Germline V CDR1 and CDR2: LNHDA, SQIVND (reference sequence). Combining a sample-barcoded 5' primer with a J-beta primer mix, a second PCR ran for roughly 7 to 12 cycles. TCRdb fed the 5' RACE reads into MiXCR, producing one record per CDR3 protein. The table has about 1.8 million distinct CDR3 sequences, roughly 52% seen once. This clonotype was picked up one time. Its antigen is as yet unknown. Isolation per sample recovered at least 6 million PBMCs. The clonotype comes from a woman in her 40s in good health. Sequencing was performed on blood. This chain links TRBV19 with TRBJ2-1, with 8 bases that match TRBD1. The CDR3, as DNA: TGTGCCACCAAAAGGGGGACAGGCTACAATGAGCAGTTCTTC. Its translation is CATKRGTGYNEQFF.